Below, one T cell receptor (beta chain) is given with its context. This entry belongs to a study of blood T cell repertoires in COVID-19. Across the whole study: Samples taken during acute and convalescent COVID-19 were collected in the United States, Italy and Spain. In each case, the material was cDNA or gDNA derived from T cells, B-cell-depleted T cells, or PBMCs.

As processed by the authors: Reference gene primer amplification gave nucleated cell count estimates. Assay: immunoSEQ multiplex PCR; the TCRdb copy retains only in-frame clones and omits some. V and J calls and clone size are copied from that table; D and trimming were computed from the DNA. The sample contains 250,000 to 350,000 clones, 87% of which appear only once. Germline CDR1 and CDR2: MNHNS and SASEGT. The CDR3 runs to 15 residues. The V end was cut by 2 bases, the J end by 0 bases, with 8 bases between. Sequenced: peripheral blood. This receptor was taken from a man between 18 and 29 years old with active or convalescent COVID-19. The chain links TRBV6-1 to TRBJ2-4; no definite D call. The CDR3 coding sequence is TGTGCCAGCAGTGAATCGTATGTAGCCAAAAACATTCAGTACTTC. This codes for CASSESYVAKNIQYF.